Listed here are 9 T cell receptor beta chains from one sample, sequenced in a study of T cell changes during pregnancy in multiple sclerosis. Repertoires were generated with immunoSEQ multiplex PCR, while TCRdb's copy carries only in-frame clones and drops some. The repertoire consists of approximately 50,000 clones, with approximately 92% occurring once and the leading ten covering about 0.69%. The material was CD4+ T cells from peripheral blood mononuclear cells, obtained in the third trimester of pregnancy. Every receptor here comes from a female donor with multiple sclerosis, enrolled in a pregnancy study.

The J gene is TRBJ2-3, the V gene TRBV5-1; possibly TRBD1 for D (6 bases). Trimming took off 4 bases at V and 2 bases at J, with 11 bases between the two ends. Germline-derived CDR1 and CDR2 are SGHRS and YFSETQ. The CDR3 has 14 residues. This CDR3 is CASSSQGFTDTQYF. The CDR3 coding sequence is TGCGCCAGCAGCAGCCAGGGGTTCACAGATACGCAGTATTTT. Full variable domain (remainder filled in from reference TRBV5-1 and TRBJ2-3): KAGVTQTPRYLIKTRGQQVTLSCSPISGHRSVSWYQQTPGQGLQFLFEYFSETQRNKGNFPGRFSGRQFSNSRSEMNVSTLELGDSALYLCASSSQGFTDTQYFGPGTRLTVL.

J is TRBJ2-2 and V is TRBV2, with D tentatively TRBD1 (5 bases). This CDR3 is 14 amino acids long. V lost 7 bases, J lost 1 base, and 10 bases lay in between. Germline assignment: CDR1 SNHLY and CDR2 FYNNEI. The CDR3 region has the DNA TGTGCCAGCAAGGGGCTCCTGAACACCGGGGAGCTGTTTTTT. The encoded protein is CASKGLLNTGELFF.

V usage is TRBV9 and J usage is TRBJ2-7, with TRBD2 matching over 14 bases. The germline V gene encodes CDR1 SGDLS and CDR2 YYNGEE. The CDR3 has 15 residues. The J segment lost 6 bases and the V segment lost 4 bases, leaving 6 bases of the junction unmatched. CDR3: CASSFGTSGSSEQYF. The CDR3 DNA reads TGTGCCAGCAGCTTCGGGACTAGCGGGAGCAGCGAGCAGTACTTC.

In DNA, the CDR3 is TGTGCCAGCAGCCGCCCCGGGACAGGGGGCCTAGGGGAAAAACTGTTTTTT. It translates to CASSRPGTGGLGEKLFF. The J gene is TRBJ1-4, the V gene TRBV14; TRBD1 agrees at 12 bases. Germline lookup yields CDR1 SGHDN and CDR2 FVKESK. The CDR3 length is 17 residues. Trimming at V came to 4 bases and at J to 8 bases, leaving 11 bases not matched to a gene.

The chain combines TRBV30 with TRBJ1-5, with 7 nucleotides matching TRBD1. The V gene end was trimmed by 5 bases and the J gene end by 4 bases; junction bases not matched to a gene: 11. This CDR3 region has 15 residues. The germline V gene has CDR1 GTSNPN and CDR2 SVGIG (reference sequence). The CDR3 sequence is CAWQKSRDRNQPQHF. DNA of the CDR3: TGTGCCTGGCAAAAATCCCGGGACAGAAATCAGCCCCAGCATTTT.

The chain employs TRBV7-9 and TRBJ2-1; TRBD2 matches 14 bases. Germline-derived CDR1 and CDR2 are SEHNR and FQNEAQ (reference sequence). This CDR3 contains 15 residues. Trimming removed 4 bases from V and 8 bases from J; junction bases left unmatched: 4. The CDR3 nucleotides read TGTGCCAGCAGCTGGGGACTAGCGGGAGTCGATGAGCAGTTCTTC. Translated: CASSWGLAGVDEQFF.

The rearrangement joins TRBV28 to TRBJ2-7; no definite D call. V was trimmed by 10 bases and J by 5 bases, leaving 15 bases between them. The CDR3 consists of 12 residues. Germline CDR1 reads MDHEN; CDR2 reads SYDVKM. The chain's CDR3 is CATTGYYNEQYF. CDR3 DNA: TGTGCCACCACCGGGTACTATAACGAGCAGTACTTC.

This clone came up a few times. The chain is built from TRBV19 and TRBJ2-2, with D perhaps matching TRBD1 (6 bases). Per germline, CDR1 LNHDA and CDR2 SQIVND (reference sequence). The CDR3 covers 16 residues. Trimming shortened V by 2 bases and J by 1 base, and 11 bases separated the two germline ends. The DNA for the CDR3 is TGTGCCAGTAGTATAATCCCGACAGGGAACACCGGGGAGCTGTTTTTT. It translates to CASSIIPTGNTGELFF. Using reference TRBV19 and TRBJ2-2 for the parts outside the CDR3, the full variable domain is DGGITQSPKYLFRKEGQNVTLSCEQNLNHDAMYWYRQDPGQGLRLIYYSQIVNDFQKGDIAEGYSVSREKKESFPLTVTSAQKNPTAFYLCASSIIPTGNTGELFFGEGSRLTVL.

The chain uses TRBV9 and TRBJ2-1, with D uncertain. The CDR3 consists of 16 residues. Germline CDR1 is SGDLS and CDR2 is YYNGEE. V was cut by 0 bases and J by 4 bases, with 14 bases left in between. As DNA, the CDR3 is TGTGCCAGCAGCGTAGAGGCAGGCCATCTTTACAATGAGCAGTTCTTC. It codes for CASSVEAGHLYNEQFF.